This T cell receptor beta chain was recorded in a study of early T cells in non-severe SARS-CoV-2 infection. Points from the study as a whole: Missing private and CD4 specificities, VDJdb matching favored anti-spike CD8 responses.

Germline values: CDR1 SGHNT, CDR2 YENEEA. The V end was cut by 2 bases, the J end by 1 base, with 9 bases between. This CDR3 has 14 residues. Notes on this clonotype: Its matching antigen is unknown.

The protocol attached unique molecular identifiers to individual cDNA molecules. TCRdb reanalysed the 5' RACE reads using MiXCR and keeps one entry per CDR3 protein. The sample includes 95,000 to 150,000 distinct CDR3 sequences, approximately 15% of them seen just once. The chain couples TRBV11-3 to TRBJ2-7; maybe TRBD2 (6 bases). The sequence came from an adult who was a healthcare worker with PCR-confirmed SARS-CoV-2 infection or an uninfected control (not recorded which). Sequencing input: whole blood. CDR3 in amino acids: CASSLMTRSYEQYF. The CDR3 DNA reads TGTGCCAGCAGCTTAATGACTAGATCCTACGAGCAGTACTTC.